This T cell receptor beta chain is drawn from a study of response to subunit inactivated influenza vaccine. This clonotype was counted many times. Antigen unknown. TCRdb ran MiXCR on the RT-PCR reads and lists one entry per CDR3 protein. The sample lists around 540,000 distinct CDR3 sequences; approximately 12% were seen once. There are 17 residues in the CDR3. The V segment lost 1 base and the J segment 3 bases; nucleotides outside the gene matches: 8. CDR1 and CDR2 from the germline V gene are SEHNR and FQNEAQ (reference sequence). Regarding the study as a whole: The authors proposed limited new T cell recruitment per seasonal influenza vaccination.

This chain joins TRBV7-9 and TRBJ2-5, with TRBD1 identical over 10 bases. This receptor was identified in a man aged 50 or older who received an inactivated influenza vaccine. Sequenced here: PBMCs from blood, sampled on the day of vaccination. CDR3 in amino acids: CASSLGRVTGGEETQYF. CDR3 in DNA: TGTGCCAGCAGCTTAGGGCGTGTGACAGGGGGCGAAGAGACCCAGTACTTC.